The 21 T cell receptor beta chains below all came from one sample that was sequenced in a study of blood T cell repertoires in COVID-19. Sequencing was performed with immunoSEQ multiplex PCR; in TCRdb, only in-frame clones are kept and a portion is missing. This repertoire shows over 200,000 clones, around 90% found once; its top ten account for 0.82%. Material: peripheral blood. The receptors stem from a man aged 60 to 69 with COVID-19, enrolled during active disease.

The genes are TRBV5-1 and TRBJ2-2; TRBD2 matches 13 bases. Germline V gives CDR1 SGHRS, CDR2 YFSETQ. The junction had 3 bases not matched to a gene; V was cut back by 1 base and J by 0 bases. CDR3 length equals 18 residues. The CDR3 nucleotides are TGCGCCAGCAGCTTGACTAGCGGGGGGGCCGCGAACACCGGGGAGCTGTTTTTT. This gives the protein CASSLTSGGAANTGELFF.

V gene TRBV6-5 combines with J gene TRBJ2-2; possible D gene TRBD2, 5 bases. Trimming cost V 6 bases and J 0 bases, with 8 bases left between them. The length of the CDR3 is 14 residues. Germline V CDR1 and CDR2: MNHEY, SVGAGI. DNA of the CDR3: TGTGCCAGCAGAGAGCGGTCGAACACCGGGGAGCTGTTTTTT. It specifies CASRERSNTGELFF.

The chain has TRBV9 and TRBJ2-1; 14 bases map to TRBD2. V trimming: 2 bases; J trimming: 1 base; junction bases outside the gene matches: 2. Germline V CDR1 and CDR2: SGDLS, YYNGEE. This CDR3 contains 17 residues. The CDR3 bases are TGTGCCAGCAGCGTGACTAGCGGGGGGGCTTCCTACAATGAGCAGTTCTTC. Its translation: CASSVTSGGASYNEQFF.

The rearrangement links TRBV7-9 to TRBJ1-2; D is unresolved. From germline, CDR1 is SEHNR and CDR2 FQNEAQ (reference sequence). This CDR3 contains 15 residues. V was clipped by 3 bases and J by 5 bases, with 16 bases between them. The CDR3 DNA sequence: TGTGCCAGCAGCTTGGGCCCCGGAGGAGTTTATGGCTACACCTTC. It is translated as CASSLGPGGVYGYTF. The whole variable domain, filled in from reference TRBV7-9 and TRBJ1-2, reads DTGVSQNPRHKITKRGQNVTFRCDPISEHNRLYWYRQTLGQGPEFLTYFQNEAQLEKSRLLSDRFSAERPKGSFSTLEIQRTEQGDSAMYLCASSLGPGGVYGYTFGSGTRLTVV.

The chain is built from TRBV12-3 or TRBV12-4 and TRBJ1-2; no reliable D call. Trimming pared 5 bases from V and 1 base from J, leaving 8 bases between. The length of the CDR3 is 13 residues. CDR3 residues: CASSPQDNYGYTF. The DNA for the CDR3 is TGTGCCAGCAGTCCTCAGGATAACTATGGCTACACCTTC.

The rearrangement links TRBV7-2 to TRBJ1-1, with TRBD1 as a possible D gene (6 bases). V lost 2 bases to trimming and J lost 2 bases, with 12 bases between them. Germline values: CDR1 SGHTA, CDR2 FQGNSA. The CDR3 totals 15 residues. The CDR3 region is CASSLSRTVNTEAFF. CDR3 coding DNA: TGTGCCAGCAGCTTATCTCGGACAGTCAACACTGAAGCTTTCTTT.

The chain employs TRBV4-1 and TRBJ2-1; 11 bases map to TRBD2. Germline-derived CDR1 and CDR2 are MGHRA and YSYEKL. The CDR3 is made up of 19 amino acids. J lost 5 bases, V lost 0 bases, and 12 bases had no gene match. In DNA, the CDR3 is TGCGCCAGCAGCCAAGATCGAAGTAGCGGGGGGGCTGGGGACAATGAGCAGTTCTTC. Translated, it gives CASSQDRSSGGAGDNEQFF.

The chain recombines TRBV4-1 with TRBJ2-7, with 7 bases that match TRBD1. Trimming took 0 bases from V and 2 from J; bases not matched to a gene: 7. From germline, CDR1 is MGHRA and CDR2 YSYEKL. The CDR3 is made up of 16 amino acids. The CDR3 bases are TGCGCCAGCAGCCAAGATAGGGGGCAACGAGCCTACGAGCAGTACTTC. Its translation: CASSQDRGQRAYEQYF.

V usage is TRBV7-6 and J usage is TRBJ2-1; 7 bases agree with TRBD2. The V gene end was trimmed by 2 bases and the J gene end by 8 bases; junction bases not matched to a gene: 9. Germline V lookup: CDR1 SGHVS, CDR2 FNYEAQ. The CDR3 totals 15 residues. CDR3 in amino acids: CASSLLSLGGDEQFF. The CDR3, as DNA: TGTGCCAGCAGCTTATTGTCTCTGGGAGGGGATGAGCAGTTCTTC.

This rearrangement joins TRBV6-1 to TRBJ2-5; 7 bases fit TRBD1. The V gene's germline CDR1 is MNHNS and CDR2 SASEGT. V shed 2 bases, J shed 5 bases, and the junction held 11 bases outside the gene matches. The CDR3 runs 16 residues. The CDR3 nucleotides read TGTGCCAGCAGTGAAAAGGGTAGGGGGCTCGGGGAGACCCAGTACTTC. Protein sequence: CASSEKGRGLGETQYF.

The chain links TRBV5-4 to TRBJ1-4; 7 bases are shared with TRBD1. V dropped 3 bases and J dropped 3; count of bases not matched to a gene: 8. CDR3 length equals 16 residues. Germline V gives CDR1 SGHNT, CDR2 YYREEE (reference sequence). CDR3 bases: TGTGCCAGCAGCTCTAAGGCAGGGGGTGCTAATGAAAAACTGTTTTTT. It yields the protein CASSSKAGGANEKLFF.

This chain links TRBV7-2 with TRBJ1-1; 11 nucleotides align to TRBD1. With 5 bases clipped from V and 5 bases from J, the junction kept 10 bases outside the gene matches. The CDR3 extends over 16 amino acids. Per germline, CDR1 SGHTA and CDR2 FQGNSA. CDR3 protein: CASSPDGDRGLTEAFF. DNA for the CDR3: TGTGCCAGCAGCCCGGATGGGGACAGGGGGTTGACTGAAGCTTTCTTT.

This clone occurred once. This rearrangement joins TRBV3-1 (or the pseudogene TRBV3-2) to TRBJ2-1; D is uncertain. Trimming removed 1 base at V and 0 bases at J, with 7 bases between. The germline gives CDR1 LGHDT, CDR2 YNNKEL (reference sequence). This CDR3 region has 15 residues. The CDR3, as DNA: TGTGCCAGCAGCCAAGGCACGAGCTCCTACAATGAGCAGTTCTTC. This encodes CASSQGTSSYNEQFF.

The CDR3 region is CASSPDRTNTGELFF. The CDR3 DNA reads as TGTGCCAGCTCACCAGATAGAACGAACACCGGGGAGCTGTTTTTT. V gene TRBV18 combines with J gene TRBJ2-2; D not resolved. V was trimmed by 2 bases and J by 0 bases, leaving 7 bases between them. The germline gives CDR1 KGHSH, CDR2 LQKENI. CDR3 length equals 15 residues.

The gene calls are TRBV30 and TRBJ1-4, with D tentatively TRBD1 (5 bases). CDR1 and CDR2 (germline): GTSNPN, SVGIG (reference sequence). This CDR3 spans 12 amino acids. The V gene lost 7 bases and the J gene lost 2 bases, with 8 bases spanning the gap. The CDR3 region is CASGRTNEKLFF. CDR3 DNA sequence: TGTGCCTCGGGACGGACTAATGAAAAACTGTTTTTT.

This chain uses TRBV2 with TRBJ1-2; perhaps TRBD1 as D (6 bases). Per the germline V gene, CDR1 is SNHLY and CDR2 is FYNNEI. This CDR3 is built from 14 residues. V lost 8 bases and J 7 bases, leaving 20 bases between the germline ends. The CDR3 nucleotides read TGTGCCAGCGACGTCGTAAGGCAGGGGTCTGGCTACACCTTC. It is translated as CASDVVRQGSGYTF.

V usage is TRBV28 and J usage is TRBJ2-3; tentative D call: TRBD2 (6 bases). Trimming left V 7 bases short and J 9 bases short, with 17 bases between. Germline lookup yields CDR1 MDHEN and CDR2 SYDVKM. The CDR3 extends over 13 amino acids. The CDR3 nucleotides are TGTGCCAGCACCCTCCCGGGCGCGGGGACGCAGTATTTT. Translated, it gives CASTLPGAGTQYF.

The chain joins TRBV7-9 to TRBJ1-2; 7 bases fit TRBD1. The CDR3 extends over 14 amino acids. Trimming took 5 bases from V and 4 from J; bases not matched to a gene: 7. The V gene's germline CDR1 is SEHNR and CDR2 FQNEAQ (reference sequence). As DNA, the CDR3 is TGTGCCAGCAGCGCAGGGGGATTGAGCTATGGCTACACCTTC. Its protein is CASSAGGLSYGYTF.

The chain combines TRBV9 with TRBJ2-3; D is unresolved. Germline CDR1 reads SGDLS; CDR2 reads YYNGEE. The V end was cut by 0 bases, the J end by 2 bases, with 22 bases between. This CDR3 contains 19 residues. Written as DNA, the CDR3 is TGTGCCAGCAGCGTAGCCGGCGGAAATAGCCTTCCTATCACAGATACGCAGTATTTT. This gives the protein CASSVAGGNSLPITDTQYF.

This chain's CDR3 is CASSYLQATNEKLFF. DNA for the CDR3: TGTGCCAGCAGTTACCTACAGGCTACTAATGAAAAACTGTTTTTT. The V call is TRBV6-5, the J call TRBJ1-4; maybe TRBD1 (5 bases). Germline values: CDR1 MNHEY, CDR2 SVGAGI. Deletions cut 2 bases from V and 2 bases from J, with 9 bases between. CDR3 length equals 15 residues.

Here the CDR3 reads CASSESGQGEQYF. CDR3 sequence (DNA): TGCGCCAGCAGTGAGTCGGGACAGGGCGAGCAGTACTTC. The chain links TRBV10-1 to TRBJ2-7; 9 bases are a match to TRBD1. The CDR3 loop spans 13 amino acids. CDR1 is WNHNN, CDR2 SYGVQD, per germline (reference sequence). V dropped 0 bases and J dropped 6; count of bases not matched to a gene: 0.